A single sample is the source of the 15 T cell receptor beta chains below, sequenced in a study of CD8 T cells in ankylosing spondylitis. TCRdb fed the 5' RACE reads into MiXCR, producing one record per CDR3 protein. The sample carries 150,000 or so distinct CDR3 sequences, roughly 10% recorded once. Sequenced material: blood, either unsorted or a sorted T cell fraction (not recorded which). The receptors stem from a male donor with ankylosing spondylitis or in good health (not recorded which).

Here the CDR3 reads CSVDCSTGWGPQHF. For the CDR3, the DNA is TGCAGCGTTGATTGTTCGACAGGTTGGGGGCCCCAGCATTTT. The chain uses TRBV29-1 and TRBJ1-5, with D perhaps TRBD1 (6 bases). The CDR3 is made up of 14 amino acids. Trimming took off 3 bases at V and 9 bases at J, with 18 bases between the two ends. CDR1 and CDR2 from the germline V gene are SQVTM and ANQGSEA.

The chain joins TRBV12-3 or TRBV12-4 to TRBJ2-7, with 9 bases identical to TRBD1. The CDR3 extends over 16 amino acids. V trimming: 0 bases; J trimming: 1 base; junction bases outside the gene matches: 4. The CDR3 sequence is CASSLAQDRGSYEQYF. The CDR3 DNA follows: TGTGCCAGCAGTTTAGCCCAGGACAGGGGATCCTACGAGCAGTACTTC.

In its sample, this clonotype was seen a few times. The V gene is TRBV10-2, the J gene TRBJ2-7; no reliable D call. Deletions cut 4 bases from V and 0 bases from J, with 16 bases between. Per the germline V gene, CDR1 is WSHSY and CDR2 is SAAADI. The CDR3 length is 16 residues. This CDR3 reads CASSGLVGISSYEQYF. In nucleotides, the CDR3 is TGCGCCAGCAGTGGGCTAGTGGGGATTAGCTCCTACGAGCAGTACTTC.

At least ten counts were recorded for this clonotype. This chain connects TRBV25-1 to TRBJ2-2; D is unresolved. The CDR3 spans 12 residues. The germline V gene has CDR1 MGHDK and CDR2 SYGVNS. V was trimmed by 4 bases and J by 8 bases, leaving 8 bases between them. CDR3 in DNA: TGTGCCAGCAGTGCCCTGATTGGGGAGCTGTTTTTT. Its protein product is CASSALIGELFF.

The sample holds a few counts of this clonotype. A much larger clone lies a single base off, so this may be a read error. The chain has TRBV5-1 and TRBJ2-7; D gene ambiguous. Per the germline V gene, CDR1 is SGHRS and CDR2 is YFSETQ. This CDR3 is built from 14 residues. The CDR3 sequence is CVSRREGGVDEQYF. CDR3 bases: TGCGTCAGCCGTCGCGAAGGTGGGGTAGACGAGCAGTACTTC.

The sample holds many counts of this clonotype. The CDR3 protein is CASSLGAASDTQYF. CDR3 sequence (DNA): TGTGCCAGCAGCTTAGGGGCAGCTTCCGATACGCAGTATTTT. V gene TRBV7-9 combines with J gene TRBJ2-3; D is undetermined. Looked up from germline, CDR1 is SEHNR and CDR2 is FQNEAQ (reference sequence). The CDR3 is 14 amino acids. V was cut by 1 base and J by 6 bases, with 11 bases left in between.

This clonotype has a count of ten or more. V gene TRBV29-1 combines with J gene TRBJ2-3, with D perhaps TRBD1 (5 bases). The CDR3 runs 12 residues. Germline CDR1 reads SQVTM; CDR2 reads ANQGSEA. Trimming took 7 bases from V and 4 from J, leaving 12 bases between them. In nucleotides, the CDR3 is TGCAGCGGTGAGGCAGGGTCAGATACGCAGTATTTT. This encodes CSGEAGSDTQYF.

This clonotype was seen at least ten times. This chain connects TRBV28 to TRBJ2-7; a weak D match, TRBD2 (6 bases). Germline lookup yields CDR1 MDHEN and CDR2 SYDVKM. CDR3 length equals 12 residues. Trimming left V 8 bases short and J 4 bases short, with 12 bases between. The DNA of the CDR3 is TGTGCCAGCCACGGGAGTTTATACGAGCAGTACTTC. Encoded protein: CASHGSLYEQYF.

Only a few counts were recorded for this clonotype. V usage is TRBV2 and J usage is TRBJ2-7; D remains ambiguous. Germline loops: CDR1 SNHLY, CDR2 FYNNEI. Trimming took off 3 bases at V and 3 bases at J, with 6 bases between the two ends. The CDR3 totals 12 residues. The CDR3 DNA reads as TGTGCCAGCAGTGAGATAGTCTACGAGCAGTACTTC. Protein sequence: CASSEIVYEQYF.

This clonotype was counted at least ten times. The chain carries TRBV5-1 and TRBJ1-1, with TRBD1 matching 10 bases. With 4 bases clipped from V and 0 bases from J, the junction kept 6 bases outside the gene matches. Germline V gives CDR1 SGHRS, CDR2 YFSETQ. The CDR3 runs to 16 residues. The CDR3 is CASSNSGQGMNTEAFF. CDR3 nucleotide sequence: TGCGCCAGCAGCAACTCGGGACAGGGGATGAACACTGAAGCTTTCTTT.

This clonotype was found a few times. This CDR3 is CASSRSSSTDTQYF. The CDR3 nucleotides read TGTGCCAGCAGTAGATCATCTAGCACAGATACGCAGTATTTT. The rearrangement joins TRBV6-2 or TRBV6-3 to TRBJ2-3; D gene unclear. Looked up from germline, CDR1 is MNHEY and CDR2 is SVGEGT. The CDR3 runs to 14 residues. The V and J ends lost 5 bases and 0 bases respectively, with 9 bases between them.

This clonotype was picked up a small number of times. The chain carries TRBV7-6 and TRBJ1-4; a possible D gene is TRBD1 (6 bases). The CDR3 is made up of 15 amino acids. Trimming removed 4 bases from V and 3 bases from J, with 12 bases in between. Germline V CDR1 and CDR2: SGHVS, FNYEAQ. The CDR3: CASSSNREPNEKLFF. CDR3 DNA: TGTGCCAGCAGCTCCAACAGGGAGCCTAATGAAAAACTGTTTTTT.

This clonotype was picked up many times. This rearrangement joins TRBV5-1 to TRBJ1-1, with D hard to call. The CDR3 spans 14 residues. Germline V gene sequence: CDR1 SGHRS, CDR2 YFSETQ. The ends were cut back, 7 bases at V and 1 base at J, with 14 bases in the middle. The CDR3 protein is CASAWSGKNTEAFF. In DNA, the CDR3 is TGCGCCAGCGCTTGGTCTGGGAAGAACACTGAAGCTTTCTTT.

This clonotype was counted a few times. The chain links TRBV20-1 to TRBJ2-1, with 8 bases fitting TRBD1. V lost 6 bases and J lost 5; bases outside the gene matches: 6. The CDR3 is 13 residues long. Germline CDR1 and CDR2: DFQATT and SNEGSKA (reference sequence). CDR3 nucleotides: TGCAGTGCACCGCAGGGGGCGAACAATGAGCAGTTCTTC. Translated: CSAPQGANNEQFF.

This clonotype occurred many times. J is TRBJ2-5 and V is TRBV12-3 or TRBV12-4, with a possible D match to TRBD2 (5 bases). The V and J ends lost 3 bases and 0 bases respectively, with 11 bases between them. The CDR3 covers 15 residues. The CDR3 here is CASSFNGMNQETQYF. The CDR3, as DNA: TGTGCCAGCAGTTTTAACGGGATGAACCAAGAGACCCAGTACTTC.